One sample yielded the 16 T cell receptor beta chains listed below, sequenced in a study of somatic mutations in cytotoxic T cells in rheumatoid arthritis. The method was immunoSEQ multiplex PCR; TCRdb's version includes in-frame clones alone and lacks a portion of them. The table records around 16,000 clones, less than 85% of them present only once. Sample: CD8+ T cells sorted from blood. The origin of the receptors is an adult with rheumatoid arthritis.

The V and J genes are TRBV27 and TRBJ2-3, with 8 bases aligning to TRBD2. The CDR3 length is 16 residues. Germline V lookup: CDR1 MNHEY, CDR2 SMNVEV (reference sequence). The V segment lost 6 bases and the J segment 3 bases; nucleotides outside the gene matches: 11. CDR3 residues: CASSPAGGVRTDTQYF. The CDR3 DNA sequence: TGTGCCAGCAGCCCGGCCGGGGGGGTTCGGACAGATACGCAGTATTTT.

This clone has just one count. CDR3 DNA sequence: TGTGCCAGCAGCCATCCACTGGACTCTGGGGCCAACGTCCTGACTTTC. The encoded protein is CASSHPLDSGANVLTF. The V gene is TRBV7-9, the J gene TRBJ2-6; D is ambiguous. The CDR3 length is 16 residues. The germline V and J ends were trimmed by 5 bases and 0 bases, with 11 bases remaining between them. CDR1 and CDR2 (germline): SEHNR, FQNEAQ (reference sequence).

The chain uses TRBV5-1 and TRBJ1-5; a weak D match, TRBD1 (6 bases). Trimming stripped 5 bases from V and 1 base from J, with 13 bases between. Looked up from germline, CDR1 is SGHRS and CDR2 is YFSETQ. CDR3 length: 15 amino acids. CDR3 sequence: CASSTTGGSNQPQHF. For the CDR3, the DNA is TGCGCCAGCAGTACGACAGGTGGAAGCAATCAGCCCCAGCATTTT.

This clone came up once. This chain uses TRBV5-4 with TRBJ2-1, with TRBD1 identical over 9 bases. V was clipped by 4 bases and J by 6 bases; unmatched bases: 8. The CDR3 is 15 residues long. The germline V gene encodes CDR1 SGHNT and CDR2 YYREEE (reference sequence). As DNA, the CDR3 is TGTGCCAGCAGCCAAGACAGGGGGAGAGGCAATGAGCAGTTCTTC. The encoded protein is CASSQDRGRGNEQFF.

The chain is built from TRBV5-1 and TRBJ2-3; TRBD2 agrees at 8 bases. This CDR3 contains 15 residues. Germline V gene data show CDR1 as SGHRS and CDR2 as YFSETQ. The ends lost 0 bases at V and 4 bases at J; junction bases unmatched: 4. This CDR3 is CASSLARGGPDTQYF. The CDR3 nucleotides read TGCGCCAGCAGCTTGGCCCGGGGGGGACCAGATACGCAGTATTTT.

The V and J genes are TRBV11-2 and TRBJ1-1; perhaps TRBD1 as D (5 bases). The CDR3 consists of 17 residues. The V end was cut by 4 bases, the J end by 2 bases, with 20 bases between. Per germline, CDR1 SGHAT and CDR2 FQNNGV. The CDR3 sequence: CASSYGPSGRVNTEAFF. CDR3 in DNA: TGTGCCAGCAGCTACGGACCCTCAGGGAGAGTAAACACTGAAGCTTTCTTT.

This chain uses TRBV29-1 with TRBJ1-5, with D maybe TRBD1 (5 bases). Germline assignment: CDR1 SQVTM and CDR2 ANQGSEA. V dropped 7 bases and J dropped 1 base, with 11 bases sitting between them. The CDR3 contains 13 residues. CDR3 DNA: TGCAGCGCTGCGGGGACGAGCAATCAGCCCCAGCATTTT. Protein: CSAAGTSNQPQHF.

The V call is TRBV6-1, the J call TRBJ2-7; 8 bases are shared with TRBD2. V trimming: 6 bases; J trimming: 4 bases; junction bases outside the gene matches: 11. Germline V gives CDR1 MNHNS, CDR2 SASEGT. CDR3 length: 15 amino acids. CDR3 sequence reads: CASREWTSLPYEQYF. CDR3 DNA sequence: TGTGCCAGCAGAGAGTGGACTAGCCTACCTTACGAGCAGTACTTC.

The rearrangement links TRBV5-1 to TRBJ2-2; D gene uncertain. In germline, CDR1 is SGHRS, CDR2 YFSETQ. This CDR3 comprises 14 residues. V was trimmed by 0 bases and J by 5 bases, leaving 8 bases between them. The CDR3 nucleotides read TGCGCCAGCAGCTTGGGTGCAGGTACCGGGGAGCTGTTTTTT. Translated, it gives CASSLGAGTGELFF.

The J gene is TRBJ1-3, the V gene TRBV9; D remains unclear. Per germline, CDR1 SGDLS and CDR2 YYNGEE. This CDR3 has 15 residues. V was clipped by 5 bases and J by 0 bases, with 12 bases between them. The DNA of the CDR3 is TGTGCCAGCAGGCCCGACCTCAGCTCTGGAAACACCATATATTTT. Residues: CASRPDLSSGNTIYF. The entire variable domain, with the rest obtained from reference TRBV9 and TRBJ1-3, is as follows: DSGVTQTPKHLITATGQRVTLRCSPRSGDLSVYWYQQSLDQGLQFLIQYYNGEERAKGNILERFSAQQFPDLHSELNLSSLELGDSALYFCASRPDLSSGNTIYFGEGSWLTVV.

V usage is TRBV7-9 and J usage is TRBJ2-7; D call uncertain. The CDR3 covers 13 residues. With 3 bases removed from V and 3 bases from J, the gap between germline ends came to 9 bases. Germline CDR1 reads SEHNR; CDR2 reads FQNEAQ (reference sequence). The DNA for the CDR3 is TGTGCCAGCAGCTTCACAGCCTTCTACGAGCAGTACTTC. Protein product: CASSFTAFYEQYF.

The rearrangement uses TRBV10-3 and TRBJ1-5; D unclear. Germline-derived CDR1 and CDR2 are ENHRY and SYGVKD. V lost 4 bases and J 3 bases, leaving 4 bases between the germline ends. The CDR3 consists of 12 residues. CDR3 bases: TGTGCCATCAGTGGGGACAATCAGCCCCAGCATTTT. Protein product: CAISGDNQPQHF.

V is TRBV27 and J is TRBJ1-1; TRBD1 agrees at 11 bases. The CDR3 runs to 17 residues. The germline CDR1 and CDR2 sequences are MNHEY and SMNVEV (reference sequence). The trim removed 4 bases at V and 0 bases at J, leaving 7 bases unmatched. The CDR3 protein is CASSSRTGGLMNTEAFF. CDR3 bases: TGTGCCAGCAGTTCCCGGACAGGGGGCCTCATGAACACTGAAGCTTTCTTT.

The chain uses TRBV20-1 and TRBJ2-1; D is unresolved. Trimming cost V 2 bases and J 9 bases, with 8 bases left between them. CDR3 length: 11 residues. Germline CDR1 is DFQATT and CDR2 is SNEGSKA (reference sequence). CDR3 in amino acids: CSARLVAEQFF. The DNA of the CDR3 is TGCAGTGCTAGACTAGTTGCTGAGCAGTTCTTC.

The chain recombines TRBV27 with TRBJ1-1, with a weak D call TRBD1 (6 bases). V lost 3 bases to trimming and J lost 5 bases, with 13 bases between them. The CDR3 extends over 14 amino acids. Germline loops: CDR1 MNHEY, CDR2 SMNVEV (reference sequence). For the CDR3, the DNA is TGTGCCAGCAGTTTCCACGGGGGCGCGACTGAAGCTTTCTTT. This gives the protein CASSFHGGATEAFF.

CDR3 amino acids: CASSLSWGPGNTIYF. DNA of the CDR3: TGCGCCAGCAGCTTGAGTTGGGGGCCTGGAAACACCATATATTTT. This rearrangement joins TRBV5-1 to TRBJ1-3, with D maybe TRBD1 (6 bases). Germline-derived CDR1 and CDR2 are SGHRS and YFSETQ. Trimming took off 1 base at V and 2 bases at J, with 10 bases between the two ends. This CDR3 has 15 residues. The full variable domain, in which reference TRBV5-1 and TRBJ1-3 provide the parts outside the CDR3, is KAGVTQTPRYLIKTRGQQVTLSCSPISGHRSVSWYQQTPGQGLQFLFEYFSETQRNKGNFPGRFSGRQFSNSRSEMNVSTLELGDSALYLCASSLSWGPGNTIYFGEGSWLTVV.